The text below deals with one TCR delta chain. This may arise from a read error, as a much more abundant clone is one base away. This record belongs to a study of gamma-delta T cells after stem cell transplantation. TCRdb re-called clones from the RT-PCR reads via CATT. The table records a few thousand delta-chain clones, more than 2.5% of them present only once. CDR1 is GEAIGNYY, CDR2 EKD, per germline. CDR3 length: 18 amino acids. J lost 0 bases, V lost 3 bases, and 14 bases had no gene match. The sequence came from a human donor. It is not recorded whose cells these are; they may come from a transplant donor. The sample was gamma-delta T cells. This sequence joins TRDV2 and TRDJ1; 8 nucleotides agree with TRDD3. As DNA, the CDR3 is TGTGCCTGTGACCCACTGGGGGCTACTGGCCCTTACACCGATAAACTCATCTTT. Translation gives CACDPLGATGPYTDKLIF.